This passage covers 23 T cell receptor beta chains from one sample sequenced in a study of T cells in Graves' hyperthyroidism and ophthalmopathy. From RNA transcripts, TCR beta CDR3 regions were amplified. The study used the HTBI primer set for a first-round RT-PCR of the TCR CDR3. MiXCR, applied by TCRdb to the multiplex PCR reads, yields one record per CDR3 protein. The sample yields approximately 370,000 distinct CDR3 sequences, about a sixth seen once. The sample was blood. These receptors were collected from a woman aged 25 to 39 with Graves' hyperthyroidism that later progressed to Graves' ophthalmopathy.

The table lists this clonotype with a few counts. The rearrangement uses TRBV18 and TRBJ2-2, with D possibly being TRBD1 (6 bases). This CDR3 spans 15 amino acids. Germline lookup yields CDR1 KGHSH and CDR2 LQKENI. V was cut by 4 bases and J by 4 bases, with 13 bases left in between. CDR3 nucleotide sequence: TGTGCCAGCTCACGCTACCAGGGGCCCACCGGGGAGCTGTTTTTT. The encoded protein is CASSRYQGPTGELFF.

This clonotype was observed at least ten times. This chain uses TRBV29-1 with TRBJ2-7, with D hard to call. CDR3 length: 13 residues. Germline CDR1 SQVTM, CDR2 ANQGSEA. Trimming left V 4 bases short and J 1 base short, with 11 bases between. CDR3: CSVVAVGSYEQYF. The CDR3, as DNA: TGCAGCGTTGTTGCGGTGGGGTCCTACGAGCAGTACTTC.

This clonotype was detected ten times or more. The chain uses TRBV28 and TRBJ1-2, with TRBD1 as a possible D gene (5 bases). The CDR3 length is 17 residues. The V end was cut by 8 bases, the J end by 2 bases, with 24 bases between. CDR1 is MDHEN and CDR2 is SYDVKM in the germline V gene. Here the CDR3 reads CASRSGPYTGGNYGYTF. As DNA, the CDR3 is TGTGCCAGCCGCTCGGGGCCGTACACCGGCGGGAACTATGGCTACACCTTC.

This clonotype occurred many times. The genes are TRBV29-1 and TRBJ1-4; D gene ambiguous. Germline assignment: CDR1 SQVTM and CDR2 ANQGSEA. This CDR3 contains 14 residues. The germline V and J ends were trimmed by 3 bases and 7 bases, with 15 bases remaining between them. CDR3 region: CSVERGRWGEKLFF. CDR3 nucleotides: TGCAGCGTTGAGAGAGGCAGGTGGGGTGAAAAACTGTTTTTT.

This clonotype was counted many times. CDR3 sequence (DNA): TGCGCCAGCAGTGAGTTGGGAGGACAGCCCCAGCATTTT. It specifies CASSELGGQPQHF. This chain connects TRBV10-2 to TRBJ1-5; D unresolved. V was clipped by 1 base and J by 7 bases, with 8 bases between them. This CDR3 is built from 13 residues. Germline assignment: CDR1 WSHSY and CDR2 SAAADI.

This clonotype was recorded at least ten times. The rearrangement uses TRBV11-2 and TRBJ1-5; a possible D gene is TRBD1 (6 bases). V lost 2 bases to trimming and J lost 3 bases, with 11 bases between them. The V gene's germline CDR1 is SGHAT and CDR2 FQNNGV. The CDR3 is 15 amino acids. CDR3 DNA sequence: TGTGCCAGCAGCTTACTCCCAGGGGTCAATCAGCCCCAGCATTTT. It translates to CASSLLPGVNQPQHF.

The chain combines TRBV3-1 with TRBJ2-1; 13 positions match TRBD2. After removal of 4 bases from V and 7 bases from J, the junction contained 13 bases not matched to a gene. Germline V CDR1 and CDR2: LGHDT, YNNKEL (reference sequence). The length of the CDR3 is 18 residues. The CDR3 region is CASSPDQGLAGSGNEQFF. CDR3 bases: TGTGCCAGCAGCCCCGACCAGGGACTAGCGGGATCTGGGAATGAGCAGTTCTTC.

The CDR3 coding sequence is TGTGCCAGCACATTGACAGGGGCGGGGACCTACGAGCAGTACTTC. This sequence encodes CASTLTGAGTYEQYF. This sequence joins TRBV6-1 and TRBJ2-7; TRBD1 agrees at 8 bases. This CDR3 comprises 15 residues. J was trimmed by 2 bases and V by 7 bases; bases with no gene match: 10. In germline, CDR1 is MNHNS, CDR2 SASEGT.

Concerning this clonotype: One base away lies a much larger clone, so this may be a sequencing read error. V is TRBV5-1 and J is TRBJ1-2; TRBD1 matches at 8 bases. The V and J ends lost 4 bases and 3 bases, in that order; junction bases with no gene match: 2. The germline V gene has CDR1 SGHRS and CDR2 YFSETQ. The CDR3 is 13 amino acids. The CDR3 is CASSVTGDYGYTF. Here the CDR3 DNA reads TGCGCCAGCAGCGTGACAGGGGACTATGGCTACACCTTC.

The sample holds a few counts of this clonotype. This chain joins TRBV6-2 or TRBV6-3 and TRBJ2-1, with D possibly called TRBD1 or TRBD2 (5 bases each). Trimming removed 5 bases at V and 10 bases at J, with 15 bases between. CDR1 MNHEY and CDR2 SVGEGT come from the germline V gene. There are 13 residues in the CDR3. CDR3 protein: CASSLRDAWEQFF. The DNA for the CDR3 is TGTGCCAGCAGTCTCCGGGACGCCTGGGAGCAGTTCTTC.

This clonotype was detected only a few times. V is TRBV24-1 and J is TRBJ1-1; D is unresolved. CDR3 length equals 11 residues. Germline lookup yields CDR1 KGHDR and CDR2 SFDVKD. Trimming took off 5 bases at V and 6 bases at J, with 6 bases between the two ends. The CDR3 spells CATSVGAEAFF. The CDR3 region has the DNA TGTGCCACCAGTGTAGGAGCTGAAGCTTTCTTT.

This chain uses TRBV7-2 with TRBJ2-1; D is perhaps TRBD2 (5 bases). The CDR3 contains 14 residues. The germline V gene has CDR1 SGHTA and CDR2 FQGNSA. V lost 8 bases and J 3 bases, leaving 14 bases between the germline ends. The CDR3 DNA reads TGTGCCAGCCGTTCGGGGATTAGCTACAATGAGCAGTTCTTC. It codes for CASRSGISYNEQFF.

This clonotype was detected ten times or more. V usage is TRBV19 and J usage is TRBJ1-2; D gene unclear. The CDR3 runs to 13 residues. V lost 5 bases and J lost 3, with 10 bases in between. Germline CDR1 LNHDA, CDR2 SQIVND (reference sequence). The CDR3 loop is CASSLQEDYGYTF. CDR3 DNA: TGTGCCAGTAGTTTGCAGGAAGACTATGGCTACACCTTC.

This clonotype has ten or more counts. This chain connects TRBV6-1 to TRBJ1-1, with D possibly TRBD1 on 6 matching bases. V was cut by 6 bases and J by 0 bases, with 17 bases left in between. This CDR3 contains 16 residues. Germline lookup yields CDR1 MNHNS and CDR2 SASEGT. The CDR3 region has the DNA TGTGCCAGCAGACGGGACATGGGAGTGGTGAACACTGAAGCTTTCTTT. This gives the protein CASRRDMGVVNTEAFF.

The V gene is TRBV18, the J gene TRBJ1-1; D possibly corresponds to TRBD1 (6 bases). The CDR3 totals 15 residues. V was shortened by 5 bases and J by 0 bases, with 13 bases between the two germline ends. Germline V CDR1 and CDR2: KGHSH, LQKENI. CDR3: CASSGPRGMNTEAFF. CDR3 DNA sequence: TGTGCCAGCTCAGGGCCTAGGGGGATGAACACTGAAGCTTTCTTT.

The rearrangement links TRBV5-6 to TRBJ2-4; the match to TRBD1 covers 8 bases. The ends lost 5 bases at V and 1 base at J; junction bases unmatched: 8. The CDR3 loop spans 16 amino acids. In germline, CDR1 is SGHDT, CDR2 YYEEEE. DNA for the CDR3: TGTGCCAGCAGTTCTTTCCGGGACAGGGCCAAAAACATTCAGTACTTC. This sequence encodes CASSSFRDRAKNIQYF.

The CDR3 DNA reads TGTGCCAGCTCACCCGGGACTAGCGGGACTGGGCAGTTCTTC. This translates into CASSPGTSGTGQFF. This sequence joins TRBV18 and TRBJ2-1, with TRBD2 matching over 13 bases. The CDR3 length is 14 residues. CDR1 KGHSH and CDR2 LQKENI come from the germline V gene. Trimming removed 3 bases from V and 12 bases from J; junction bases left unmatched: 5.

This clonotype has more than one count but fewer than ten. The J gene is TRBJ1-5, the V gene TRBV19; D is ambiguous. The ends were cut back, 3 bases at V and 3 bases at J, with 6 bases in the middle. The germline V gene has CDR1 LNHDA and CDR2 SQIVND (reference sequence). The length of the CDR3 is 13 residues. The CDR3 is CASSINNNQPQHF. The CDR3 nucleotides read TGTGCCAGTAGTATCAACAACAATCAGCCCCAGCATTTT.

This clonotype has a count of ten or more. This chain links TRBV12-3 or TRBV12-4 with TRBJ2-7; no reliable D call. The CDR3 has 12 residues. Deletions cut 5 bases from V and 7 bases from J, with 12 bases between. The CDR3 here is CASSPGVWEQYF. The CDR3 DNA is TGTGCCAGCAGTCCCGGCGTGTGGGAGCAGTACTTC.

This clonotype was observed at least ten times. CDR3 bases: TGTGCCAGTAGTCCGCTACAGGGTCTCGAGCAGTACTTC. Its protein product is CASSPLQGLEQYF. This chain joins TRBV19 and TRBJ2-7, with a tentative D call TRBD1 (6 bases). CDR1 is LNHDA and CDR2 is SQIVND in the germline V gene (reference sequence). This CDR3 is built from 13 residues. Trimming took 5 bases from V and 6 from J, leaving 14 bases between them.

This clonotype was observed a few times. This chain links TRBV7-9 with TRBJ1-4; D gene unclear. The germline V gene encodes CDR1 SEHNR and CDR2 FQNEAQ (reference sequence). The CDR3 sequence is 11 residues long. Trimming took off 4 bases at V and 8 bases at J, with 5 bases between the two ends. CDR3 in amino acids: CASSSLEKLFF. The DNA of the CDR3 is TGTGCCAGCAGCTCGTTGGAAAAACTGTTTTTT. Variable domain in full (rest from reference TRBV7-9 and TRBJ1-4): DTGVSQNPRHKITKRGQNVTFRCDPISEHNRLYWYRQTLGQGPEFLTYFQNEAQLEKSRLLSDRFSAERPKGSFSTLEIQRTEQGDSAMYLCASSSLEKLFFGSGTQLSVL.

Many counts were recorded for this clonotype. V gene TRBV10-1 combines with J gene TRBJ2-3; possible D gene TRBD2, 6 bases. Trimming removed 3 bases from V and 1 base from J, with 17 bases in between. The CDR3 covers 17 residues. Germline lookup yields CDR1 WNHNN and CDR2 SYGVQD (reference sequence). In DNA form, the CDR3 reads TGCGCCAGCAGTGATAATTTCCGTCCGGGGGGCACAGATACGCAGTATTTT. Protein: CASSDNFRPGGTDTQYF.

The rearrangement links TRBV20-1 to TRBJ2-7, with 8 bases fitting TRBD1. V dropped 5 bases and J dropped 3; count of bases not matched to a gene: 9. CDR1 is DFQATT, CDR2 SNEGSKA, per germline (reference sequence). This CDR3 has 14 amino acids. The CDR3: CSAELRTGNYEQYF. Written as DNA, the CDR3 is TGCAGTGCTGAACTTCGGACAGGGAACTACGAGCAGTACTTC.